This T cell receptor beta chain was recorded in a study of blood T cell repertoires in COVID-19. At the level of the study: T cells, B-cell-depleted T cells, or PBMCs provided the cDNA or gDNA that served as material.

Per the original data handling: Estimation of nucleated cell counts relied on the amplification of reference gene primers. Method: immunoSEQ multiplex PCR; TCRdb's copy keeps in-frame clones and lacks some. The DNA gave D and trimming, while V, J and clone size come from that table. The table has under 300,000 clones, over 80% seen once. The CDR3 has 14 amino acids. Per germline, CDR1 MGHRA and CDR2 YSYEKL. With 10 bases clipped from V and 0 bases from J, the junction kept 7 bases outside the gene matches. Source material: peripheral blood. The clonotype originates from a middle-aged woman who had recovered from COVID-19. V and J are TRBV4-1 and TRBJ2-5, with 8 bases aligning to TRBD1. The CDR3 DNA follows: TGCGCCACCTCGGACAGGGAAAACCAAGAGACCCAGTACTTC. Translated, it gives CATSDRENQETQYF.